This TCR beta chain emerged from a study of Graves' ophthalmopathy and Graves' hyperthyroidism. Active ophthalmopathy (CAS at least 3, NOSPECS at least 4), lasting under 3 months. Orbital computed tomography, thyroid ultrasound, TRAb, serum thyroxine and clinical symptoms formed the basis of diagnosis. RNA served as the template for amplifying TCR beta CDR3 regions. HTBI-primed first-round RT-PCR preceded second-round multiplex PCR. TCRdb used MiXCR to reprocess the multiplex PCR reads, holding one entry per CDR3 protein. There are about 740,000 distinct CDR3 sequences in the sample; around 40% occur only once, and roughly 46% lies in the top ten. This clonotype was seen only a few times. The length of the CDR3 is 12 residues. The germline CDR1 and CDR2 sequences are SEHNR and FQNEAQ (reference sequence). Trimming left V 1 base short and J 6 bases short, with 6 bases between.

V and J are TRBV7-9 and TRBJ1-2; D unclear. Material for sequencing was peripheral blood. This sequence originates from an adult man with Graves' ophthalmopathy. CDR3 sequence: CASSLDTDGYTF. The CDR3 DNA is TGTGCCAGCAGCTTAGATACGGATGGCTACACCTTC.